The sequence of this T cell receptor beta chain was determined in a study of sequential checkpoint blockade in melanoma. In the study overall: Arm A got nivolumab then ipilimumab; arm B the reverse, 1:1. After both sequences, patients received maintenance nivolumab.

Treatment noted: randomized to nivolumab then ipilimumab (arm A) or the reverse (arm B). Live CD3+CD8+ CD19− CD56− cells were sorted from PBMCs. Sequencing was performed with immunoSEQ multiplex PCR; in TCRdb, only in-frame clones are kept and a portion is missing. The sample has about 9,500 clones; approximately 73% are singletons. The sequence was obtained from a human donor with melanoma. The input for sequencing was CD8+ T cells sorted from blood (inferred from file names), taken from a patient given nivolumab and ipilimumab in sequence.

CDR3 in amino acids: CASGVDRVNGYTF. For the CDR3, the DNA is TGTGCCAGCGGGGTTGACAGGGTGAATGGCTACACCTTC. The J gene is TRBJ1-2, the V gene TRBV2, with 7 bases fitting TRBD1. The CDR3 has 13 amino acids. Germline V gene data show CDR1 as SNHLY and CDR2 as FYNNEI. V lost 8 bases and J lost 6; bases outside the gene matches: 9.